A single TCR beta chain is shown here with its context. Antigen unknown. These data originate in a study of cytomegalovirus exposure and HLA in healthy donors. Whole-study results and caveats: Some TCR beta chains (around 160 of them) were listed as cytomegalovirus-associated.

Assay used: immunoSEQ multiplex PCR; TCRdb lists only in-frame clones, some missing. The table records 200,000 to 250,000 clones, 65% to 85% of them present only once. The CDR3 spans 12 residues. V lost 2 bases and J 4 bases, leaving 2 bases between the germline ends. Germline-derived CDR1 and CDR2 are WNHNN and SYGVQD (reference sequence). This TCR derives from a woman in her twenties or thirties in good health and CMV-seropositive. The gene calls are TRBV10-1 and TRBJ1-4; D is uncertain. Sequenced: PBMCs. The CDR3 loop is CASSENNEKLFF. The CDR3 DNA sequence: TGCGCCAGCAGTGAGAATAATGAAAAACTGTTTTTT.